This T cell receptor (beta chain) came from a study of spatial heterogeneity in lung cancer. Study context: A consistent excess of beta-chain over alpha-chain sequences was detected.

Time point reported: blood at routine non-recurrence follow-up after resection. Sequencing of whole RNA from tumor, nontumor lung or frozen PBMC involved no sorting. Carried by each TCR cDNA molecule was a unique molecular identifier. Using its own MiXCR run on the 5' RACE reads, TCRdb lists one record per CDR3 protein. The sample records tens of thousands of distinct CDR3 sequences, about 7.9% being singletons. The CDR3 totals 17 residues. Per germline, CDR1 SEHNR and CDR2 FQNEAQ (reference sequence). The ends lost 5 bases at V and 0 bases at J; junction bases unmatched: 5. This clonotype showed up many times. What it binds is unknown. Broader study findings: Ubiquitous expanded tumor TCRs appeared in blood more at resection than follow-up.

The TCR was taken from a male donor with early-stage non-small cell lung cancer. This sequence joins TRBV7-9 and TRBJ1-4; TRBD1 matches at 11 bases. This specimen was PBMCs, taken at follow-up. In nucleotides, the CDR3 is TGTGCCAGCAGCGCATGGACAGGGGGCTCAACTAATGAAAAACTGTTTTTT. Residues: CASSAWTGGSTNEKLFF.